This TCR beta chain was observed in a study of T cells in tumors after PD-1 blockade. Overall study context: During anti-PD-1 treatment, some patients continued daily vismodegib 150 mg. On average, peripheral blood gave 100,000 to 140,000 TCR templates and under 40,000 unique clonotypes. General study findings and limits: Peripheral recruitment is suggested, as some novel exhausted tumor clones were in pre-treatment blood.

The table came from immunoSEQ multiplex PCR; TCRdb's copy has only in-frame clones and leaves some out. The repertoire holds approximately 60,000 clones, with around four fifths as singletons. Of note for this clone: As yet, its antigen is unknown.

This CDR3 is 13 amino acids long. Germline V lookup: CDR1 SQVTM, CDR2 ANQGSEA. V dropped 4 bases and J dropped 2; count of bases not matched to a gene: 3. Input was roughly 616 ng to 6,500 ng of genomic DNA from tumor or blood. The chain carries TRBV29-1 and TRBJ1-2; 8 positions match TRBD1. The sequence was collected from a human donor with basal cell carcinoma. The sequencing used PBMCs, collected before anti-PD-1 treatment. The CDR3 region has the DNA TGCAGCGTTGCCACAGGGGGGAACTATGGCTACACCTTC. Its translation: CSVATGGNYGYTF.